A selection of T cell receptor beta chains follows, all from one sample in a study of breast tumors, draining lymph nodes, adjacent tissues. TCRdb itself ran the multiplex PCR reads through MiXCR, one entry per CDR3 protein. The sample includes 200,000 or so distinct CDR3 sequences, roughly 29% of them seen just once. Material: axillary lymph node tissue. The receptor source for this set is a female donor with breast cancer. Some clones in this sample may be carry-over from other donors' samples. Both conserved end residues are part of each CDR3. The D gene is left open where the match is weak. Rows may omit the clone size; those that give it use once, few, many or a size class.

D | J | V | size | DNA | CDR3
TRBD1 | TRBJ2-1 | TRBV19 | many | TGTGCCAGTAGGCGGACAGGGGATGGGTACAATGAGCAGTTCTTC | CASRRTGDGYNEQFF
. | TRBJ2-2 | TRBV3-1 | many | TGTGCCAGCAGGTTAGCCACCGGGGAGCTGTTTTTT | CASRLATGELFF
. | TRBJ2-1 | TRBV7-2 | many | TGTGCCAGCAGCTGGAGGGACAGTGAGCAGTTCTTC | CASSWRDSEQFF
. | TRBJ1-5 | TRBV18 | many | TGTGCCAGCTCAACGCAGGGACAGCCCCAGCATTTT | CASSTQGQPQHF
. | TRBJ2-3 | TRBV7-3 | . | TGTGCCAGCAGCTTAAATCCCGGAGACGGGGCAGATACGCAGTATTTT | CASSLNPGDGADTQYF
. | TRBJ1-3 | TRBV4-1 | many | TGCGCCAGCAGCCAAGTTATGAGAACAGCTGGAAACACCATATATTTT | CASSQVMRTAGNTIYF
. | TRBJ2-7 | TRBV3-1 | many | TGTGCCAGCAGCCAAGAAAGATGGGCAGAGCAGTACTTC | CASSQERWAEQYF
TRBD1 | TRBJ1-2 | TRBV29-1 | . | TGCAGCTTGGTTGTGACAGGGAATGATGGCTACACCTTC | CSLVVTGNDGYTF
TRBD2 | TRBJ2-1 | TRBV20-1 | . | TGCAGTGCTACCACGACTAGCGGGAGGGCCTATGAGCAGTTCTTC | CSATTTSGRAYEQFF
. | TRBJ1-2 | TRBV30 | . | TGTGCCTGGAGTCAGCAGGTAGGGGCTACTGGCTACACCTTC | CAWSQQVGATGYTF
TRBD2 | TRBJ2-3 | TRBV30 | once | TGTGCCTGGTCTCCGACTAGCGGGAACACAGATACGCAGTATTTT | CAWSPTSGNTDTQYF
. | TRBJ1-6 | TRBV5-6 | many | TGTGCCAGCAGCTTGGACAGGGAACGCTCCTATAATTCACCCCTCCACTTT | CASSLDRERSYNSPLHF
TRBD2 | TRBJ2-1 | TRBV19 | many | TGTGCCAGTAGTAAACAACGAGGGCTAGCGGGAAGCTCCTACAATGAGCAGTTCTTC | CASSKQRGLAGSSYNEQFF
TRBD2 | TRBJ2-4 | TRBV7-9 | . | TGTGCCGCCCCCGGGGGGACGAGGCGAGCCAAAAACATTCAGCACTTC | CAAPGGTRRAKNIQHF
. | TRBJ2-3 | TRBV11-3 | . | TGTGCCAGCAGCACCCGGGCAGGGAGCTACACAGATACGCAGTATTTT | CASSTRAGSYTDTQYF
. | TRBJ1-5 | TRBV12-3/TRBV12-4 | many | TGTGCCAGCAGTGGCCATCAGGGTGTTCAGCCCCAGCATTTT | CASSGHQGVQPQHF
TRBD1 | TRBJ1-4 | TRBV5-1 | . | TGTGCCAGCAGCCTGCAGGGGGCGGCTAGTGAAAAACTGTTTTTT | CASSLQGAASEKLFF
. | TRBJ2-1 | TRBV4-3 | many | TGCGCCAGCAGCCAAGAGAGAGAGGATGAGCAGTTCTTC | CASSQEREDEQFF
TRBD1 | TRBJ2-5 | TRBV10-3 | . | TGTGCCACCCTACAGGGGGAGCAGGAGACCCAGTACTTC | CATLQGEQETQYF